This TCR beta chain stems from a study of T-cell reconstitution after alpha-beta-depleted transplantation in children. Study observations and caveats: Where some patients showed high TCRbeta diversity at day 60, it came from recipient T cells and thymic progenitors that had survived.

The germline gives CDR1 SGHRS, CDR2 YFSETQ. This CDR3 spans 16 amino acids. V shed 2 bases and J shed 0 bases, with 14 bases lying between them. As concerns this clonotype: The antigen is not known.

Preparation of the TCRbeta library used unique molecular identifiers. One entry per CDR3 protein, called by TCRdb with MiXCR from the PCR reads. The sample yields around 800,000 distinct CDR3 sequences, 16% seen once. The chain is built from TRBV5-1 and TRBJ1-1; D is perhaps TRBD1 (5 bases). Sample: PBMCs, mostly from graft donor cells, taken 360 days after TCRalphabeta/CD19-depleted stem cell transplant. The source is a male patient between 5 and 17 years old who had a stem cell transplant for acute lymphoblastic leukemia, so the T cells may come from the graft donor. The CDR3 loop reads CASSFGVAGLNTEAFF. In DNA form, the CDR3 reads TGCGCCAGCAGCTTTGGGGTGGCAGGGCTGAACACTGAAGCTTTCTTT.